This T cell receptor beta chain appears in the sequencing data of a study of blood T cell repertoires in COVID-19. Turning to the study itself: Samples came from the United States, Italy and Spain, spanning acute and convalescent COVID-19. Nucleic acid was either cDNA or gDNA, and it came from T cells, B-cell-depleted T cells, or PBMCs.

Authors' analysis steps: Quantification of nucleated cells was approximated via reference gene primer amplification. Profiled with immunoSEQ multiplex PCR; TCRdb holds only in-frame clones, not every one. V, J and clone size were drawn from that table, and D and trimming were deduced from the DNA. This table holds 110,000 or so clones, 65% to 80% found once. CDR1 GTSNPN and CDR2 SVGIG come from the germline V gene (reference sequence). V was pared by 4 bases and J by 7 bases, with 14 bases between. The CDR3 has 13 residues. This TCR came from a woman between 40 and 55 years old with acute or convalescent COVID-19. V gene TRBV30 combines with J gene TRBJ2-4; D is possibly TRBD1 (5 bases). Specimen: peripheral blood. CDR3 nucleotides: TGTGCCTGGACCCACGGACATACGAACATTCAGTACTTC. This translates into CAWTHGHTNIQYF.